This TCR beta chain is drawn from a study of blood T cells in healthy people across ages. A J-beta primer mix and a sample-barcoded 5' primer were used in a second PCR of roughly 6 to 11 cycles. In TCRdb, the 5' RACE reads were re-called with MiXCR into one record per CDR3 protein. The repertoire holds fewer than 650,000 distinct CDR3 sequences, with about 28% as singletons. There are many counts of this clonotype. V shed 6 bases, J shed 3 bases, and the junction held 7 bases outside the gene matches. CDR1 and CDR2 (germline): MNHEY, SMNVEV (reference sequence). The CDR3 runs 16 residues. This sample also belongs to another study, concerning T cells of mothers and their children. This second study notes: Each mother yielded more than 8 million TCR beta CDR3 reads. Each child yielded approximately 3 million reads.

This sequence was found in a boy between 2 and 10 years old in good health. The chain joins TRBV27 to TRBJ2-7, with 14 bases that match TRBD2. The sequenced sample consisted of blood. The CDR3 sequence is CASSGTSGRGYYEQYF. CDR3 in DNA: TGTGCCAGCAGCGGGACTAGCGGGAGAGGGTACTACGAGCAGTACTTC.